Listed below are T cell receptor beta chains from one sample, sequenced in a study of technical replicates of blood from several donors. Repertoires were generated with immunoSEQ multiplex PCR, while TCRdb's copy carries only in-frame clones and drops some. This sample has 70,000 to 85,000 clones, with roughly 96% found just once. The material sequenced was T cells isolated from PBMCs. All receptors derive from a human donor in good health. The CDR3 runs from the conserved cysteine through the conserved F or W. A D gene is named only where the DNA matches it firmly. Not all rows give a size; the values are once, few, many and, for expanded clones, a class.

d_gene	abundance	v_gene	j_gene	CDR3nt	CDR3aa
.	.	TRBV11-2	TRBJ2-7	TGTGCCAGCAGCTTAGGAGGCAACAACTACGAGCAGTACTTC	CASSLGGNNYEQYF
.	.	TRBV18	TRBJ2-5	TGTGCCAGCTCACCAAAGGGTCTAGCATCGGAGACCCAGTACTTC	CASSPKGLASETQYF
.	.	TRBV13	TRBJ2-2	TGTGCCAGCACCAACGGCCGGGAAAACACCGGGGAGCTGTTTTTT	CASTNGRENTGELFF
TRBD2	once	TRBV4-2	TRBJ2-7	TGTGCCAGCAGCCAAAGTTCGGCGGGAGGGCGGGAGCAGTACTTC	CASSQSSAGGREQYF
.	.	TRBV28	TRBJ1-5	TGTGCCATCCAGGGAATCACCCTTTCTCAGCCCCAGCATTTT	CAIQGITLSQPQHF
.	.	TRBV5-6	TRBJ2-3	TGTGCCAGCAGCCCGACCAAATTAGCATGGGGCACAGATACGCAGTATTTT	CASSPTKLAWGTDTQYF
.	.	TRBV10-2	TRBJ1-6	TGCGCCAGCAGGCCTCACAGGGCGGACGGTTCACCCCTCCACTTT	CASRPHRADGSPLHF
TRBD2	.	TRBV28	TRBJ2-2	TGTGCCAGCAGTTTAAGGACTAGCCGCCGAGGAACCGGGGAGCTGTTTTTT	CASSLRTSRRGTGELFF
TRBD2	.	TRBV7-7	TRBJ2-3	TGTGCCAGCAGCTTTGGGCCTCTGGCTAGCGGGAGAGGGACAGATACGCAGTATTTT	CASSFGPLASGRGTDTQYF
TRBD1	.	TRBV5-1	TRBJ2-2	TGCGCCAGCTACCCGGGACAGGCGAACACCGGGGAGCTGTTTTTT	CASYPGQANTGELFF
.	.	TRBV7-2	TRBJ1-5	TGTGCCAGCAGCCCCCGATCCGGGCCCCAGCATTTT	CASSPRSGPQHF
.	.	TRBV5-4	TRBJ2-3	TGTGCCAGCAGCTTGGGTCGACAGGGCGGGGCAGATACGCAGTATTTT	CASSLGRQGGADTQYF
.	once	TRBV5-4	TRBJ2-5	TGTGCCAGCAGCTTGGGGCAGATCCAAGAGACCCAGTACTTC	CASSLGQIQETQYF
.	.	TRBV4-2	TRBJ1-2	TGTGCCAGCAGCCAAGAGTTGGGGAGCTATGGCTACACCTTC	CASSQELGSYGYTF
TRBD1	.	TRBV18	TRBJ1-2	TGTGCCAGCTCACCCTGGACAGGGGTCACGGCTAACTATGGCTACACCTTC	CASSPWTGVTANYGYTF
.	.	TRBV5-1	TRBJ2-3	TGCGCCAGCAGCACCGCCAGGGGGGCAGATACGCAGTATTTT	CASSTARGADTQYF
TRBD1	.	TRBV29-1	TRBJ2-6	TGCAGCGTCTCGGACAGGGCGGGATCCTCTGGGGCCAACGTCCTGACTTTC	CSVSDRAGSSGANVLTF
TRBD2	.	TRBV5-4	TRBJ2-7	TGTGCCAGCAGCCCAGCCCGGACTAGCGGAACTTACGAGCAGTACTTC	CASSPARTSGTYEQYF
.	.	TRBV6-5	TRBJ1-2	TGTGCCAGCAGTTACGGGGAGCGTGGGAGAGGCTACACCTTC	CASSYGERGRGYTF
.	.	TRBV7-9	TRBJ1-1	TGTGCCAGCAGCCCGGGGAGGGAGGTGAGCACTGAAGCTTTCTTT	CASSPGREVSTEAFF
TRBD2	.	TRBV28	TRBJ2-7	TGTGCCAGCAGTTTTGGGGTTCCCGGACTAGCGGGAAGCGAGCAGTACTTC	CASSFGVPGLAGSEQYF
TRBD1	.	TRBV2	TRBJ1-4	TGTGCCAGCAGGGACAGGATGGGGAATGAAAAACTGTTTTTT	CASRDRMGNEKLFF
TRBD2	.	TRBV4-2	TRBJ2-1	TGTGCCAGCAGCCCAGTAGCGGGGGGGAGAGGAGACAATGAGCAGTTCTTC	CASSPVAGGRGDNEQFF
TRBD1	.	TRBV28	TRBJ1-2	TGTGCCAGCAGTATAAAGGGGGCGGGGGGCTACACCTTC	CASSIKGAGGYTF
.	.	TRBV5-1	TRBJ2-1	TGCGCCAGCAGCTTATCAAACCGGGACATTTACAATGAGCAGTTCTTC	CASSLSNRDIYNEQFF
.	.	TRBV28	TRBJ1-1	TGTGCCAGCAGTTTGAGGGTAGCCATGAACACTGAAGCTTTCTTT	CASSLRVAMNTEAFF
TRBD1	once	TRBV7-9	TRBJ1-1	TGTGCCAGCAGCGCACAGGGGGCGACTGAAGCTTTCTTT	CASSAQGATEAFF
.	.	TRBV12-2	TRBJ1-6	TGTGCAAGTCGCTTAACGAGCTCCTATAATTCACCCCTCCACTTT	CASRLTSSYNSPLHF
.	once	TRBV2	TRBJ1-1	TGTGCCAGCAGTTTAGGAGGGGATGGAACTGAAGCTTTCTTT	CASSLGGDGTEAFF
TRBD1	.	TRBV13	TRBJ2-7	TGTGCCAGCAGCCGGGCGGGACAGGGCCCCTACGAGCAGTACTTC	CASSRAGQGPYEQYF
.	.	TRBV5-4	TRBJ1-1	TGTGCCAGCAGCGAGAGATGGGGGGGGATGAACACTGAAGCTTTCTTT	CASSERWGGMNTEAFF
.	.	TRBV15	TRBJ2-7	TGTGCCACCAGCAAGAGGACAGAGAGCTACCACGAGCAGTACTTC	CATSKRTESYHEQYF
.	.	TRBV4-1	TRBJ2-4	TGCGCCAGCAGCCCAGGACACGCACTTAAAAACATTCAGTACTTC	CASSPGHALKNIQYF
.	.	TRBV7-2	TRBJ2-7	TGTGCCAGCAGCTTAGGGCACAACTCCTACGAGCAGTACTTC	CASSLGHNSYEQYF
TRBD1	.	TRBV18	TRBJ1-5	TGTGCCAGCTCACCCTACGGGACAGGGGGCCATAGCAATCAGCCCCAGCATTTT	CASSPYGTGGHSNQPQHF
.	.	TRBV19	TRBJ1-5	TGTGCCAGTAGTTGGCAGAATCAGCCCCAGCATTTT	CASSWQNQPQHF
TRBD2	.	TRBV7-6	TRBJ2-1	TGTGCCAGCAGCTTCGAATCGGGGGGTTTCAATGAGCAGTTCTTC	CASSFESGGFNEQFF
TRBD2	.	TRBV6-5	TRBJ2-1	TGTGCCAGCAGTTATACCGGGACTAGCGGGATGAATGAGCAGTTCTTC	CASSYTGTSGMNEQFF
TRBD2	.	TRBV5-1	TRBJ2-3	TGCGCCAGCAGCCCCGAGGGGCGGGGAGGGGCAGATACGCAGTATTTT	CASSPEGRGGADTQYF
.	.	TRBV6-5	TRBJ2-3	TGTGCCAGCAGTTTCCAGGGTAGTCGCGCAGATACGCAGTATTTT	CASSFQGSRADTQYF
.	.	TRBV19	TRBJ1-5	TGTGCCAGTAGTATTAGGCAGGGAGGTAGCAATCAGCCCCAGCATTTT	CASSIRQGGSNQPQHF
TRBD1	.	TRBV6-5	TRBJ1-4	TGTGCCAGCAGTTACACACCGGGACAGGGGGAAAAACTGTTTTTT	CASSYTPGQGEKLFF
.	.	TRBV4-1	TRBJ1-4	TGCGCCAGCAGCCAAGCCAGAAGCGGGGGGGAGGCAACTAATGAAAAACTGTTTTTT	CASSQARSGGEATNEKLFF